Listed below are T cell receptor beta chains from one sample, sequenced in a study of T cell responses to AZD1222 COVID-19 vaccine. The data were produced by immunoSEQ multiplex PCR, yet TCRdb's version contains in-frame clones alone and is incomplete. The sample includes about 68,000 clones, more than 70% seen only once; the top ten take about 12%. The specimen comprised peripheral blood, sampled on day 0 of AZD1222 vaccination. These receptors all come from an adult in good health. CDR3s leave out the opening cysteine and the closing phenylalanine or tryptophan. Fields, in order: V gene, CDR3 protein.

V: TRBV5-1
CDR3: ASSSAGTSGGHTDTQY

V: TRBV6-1
CDR3: ASSDDRRNIQY

V: TRBV15
CDR3: ATSYQPGRRDYNEKLF

V: TRBV6-5
CDR3: ASCPTQPYNSPLH

V: TRBV23-1
CDR3: ASTLSGVDLAKKLF

V: TRBV28
CDR3: ASSSRGGWDEKLF

V: TRBV11-2
CDR3: ASSFSGGGSGELF

V: TRBV21-1
CDR3: ASTGGSGITDTQY

V: TRBV3-1/TRBV3-2
CDR3: ASSPLRNDEQF

V: TRBV11-1
CDR3: ASSLEEGGKNIQY

V: TRBV2
CDR3: ASSEVRGGTEAF

V: TRBV7-7
CDR3: ASSLAHGQKEETQY

V: TRBV10-3
CDR3: AISRGISYEQY

V: TRBV3-1/TRBV3-2
CDR3: ASSPGRLNTGELF

V: TRBV11-2
CDR3: ASSLVFRGSDEQF

V: TRBV7-2
CDR3: ASSLAASRFYEQY

V: TRBV6-4
CDR3: ASSGGRDRAYEQY

V: TRBV28
CDR3: ASSLRSGYT

V: TRBV7-9
CDR3: ASSLSRASRYTYGYT

V: TRBV6-2/TRBV6-3
CDR3: ASSPPTGWRGNEQF

V: TRBV6-6
CDR3: ASAPGRNSPLH

V: TRBV4-1
CDR3: ASREGAGKETQY

V: TRBV13
CDR3: ASSGGLQSSGNTIY

V: TRBV4-1
CDR3: ASSQEVPPYEQY

V: TRBV7-2
CDR3: ASSLLGLSGANVLT

V: TRBV12-3/TRBV12-4
CDR3: ASSLDSRYGYT

V: TRBV6-2/TRBV6-3
CDR3: ASSDREYNEQF

V: TRBV6-2/TRBV6-3
CDR3: ASSYGGQRGYT

V: TRBV4-3
CDR3: ASSQEASGGAVHNEQF

V: TRBV5-1
CDR3: ASSLARTGNYGYT

V: TRBV6-5
CDR3: ASINYEQY

V: TRBV10-1
CDR3: ASSEGQNTEAF

V: TRBV5-5
CDR3: ASRYSEVLVSGNTIY

V: TRBV5-6
CDR3: ASSTDSSYEQY

V: TRBV19
CDR3: ASHRDRGSGNTIY

V: TRBV6-2/TRBV6-3
CDR3: ASSYGLIQIHQPQH

V: TRBV5-1
CDR3: ASRSLQIPNSPLH

V: TRBV15
CDR3: ATRPYRVDEQY

V: TRBV18
CDR3: ASSPGGGDRETQY

V: TRBV18
CDR3: ASSPSSLGVVKNIQY

V: TRBV3-1/TRBV3-2
CDR3: ASSQGEYEQY

V: TRBV7-2
CDR3: ASSLGRGRGDNEQF

V: TRBV6-5
CDR3: ASGTANTEAF

V: TRBV19
CDR3: ASSISRPTNEKLF

V: TRBV5-5
CDR3: ASGIGDDTQY

V: TRBV11-3
CDR3: ASSLSGYGFNTGELF